Many counts were recorded for the clone carrying this TCR beta chain. Antigen: not known. This may arise from a read error, as a much more abundant clone is one base away. This record comes from a study of blood T cells in healthy people across ages. General study findings and limits: Naive CD4+ cell counts and diversity both ran higher in long-lived than in aged donors. Naive T cell percentage and TCR beta diversity correlated strongly. Donor CMV infection status was unknown, possibly confounding age-related changes in expanded clonotypes.

PCR was performed a second time for about 6 to 11 cycles using a sample-barcoded 5' primer and a J-beta primer mix. Each CDR3 protein is one row after TCRdb ran MiXCR on the 5' RACE reads. This sample has 590,000 or so distinct CDR3 sequences; approximately 30% occur once, and the top ten carry more than 15%. The CDR3 covers 15 residues. The germline V gene has CDR1 LGHNA and CDR2 YSLEER. V gave up 4 bases and J gave up 11 bases; unmatched junction bases: 14. There were at least 6 micrograms of total RNA extracted from every sample. The TCR sequence derives from a woman aged 80 or older in good health. What was sequenced was blood. This chain joins TRBV4-3 and TRBJ2-5; 9 bases agree with TRBD2. The CDR3: CASSPGTSRTNEQYF. The CDR3 DNA is TGCGCCAGCAGCCCAGGGACTAGCAGAACCAATGAGCAGTACTTC.